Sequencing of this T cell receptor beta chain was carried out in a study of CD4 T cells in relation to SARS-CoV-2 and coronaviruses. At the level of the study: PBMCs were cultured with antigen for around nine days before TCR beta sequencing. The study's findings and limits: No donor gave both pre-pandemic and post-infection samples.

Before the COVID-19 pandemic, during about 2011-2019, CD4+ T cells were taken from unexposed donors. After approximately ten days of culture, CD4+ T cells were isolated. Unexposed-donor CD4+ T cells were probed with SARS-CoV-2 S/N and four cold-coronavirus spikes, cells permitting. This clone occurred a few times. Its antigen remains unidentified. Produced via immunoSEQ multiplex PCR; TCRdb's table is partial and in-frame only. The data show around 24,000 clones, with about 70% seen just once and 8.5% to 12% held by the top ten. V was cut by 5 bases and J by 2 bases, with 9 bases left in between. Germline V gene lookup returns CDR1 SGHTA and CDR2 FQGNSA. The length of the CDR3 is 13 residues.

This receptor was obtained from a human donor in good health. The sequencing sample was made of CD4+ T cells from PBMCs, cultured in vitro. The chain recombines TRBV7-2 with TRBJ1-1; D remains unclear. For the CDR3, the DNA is TGTGCCAGCAGCGCAATGATAAACACTGAAGCTTTCTTT. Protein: CASSAMINTEAFF.